Detailed here is one T cell receptor beta chain. As yet, its antigen is unknown. The data belong to a study of cytomegalovirus exposure and HLA in healthy donors. Findings of the study overall: Published work reported that the classifier diagnosed cytomegalovirus status with high specificity and sensitivity.

Germline V CDR1 and CDR2: GTSNPN, SVGIG (reference sequence). The V segment lost 5 bases and the J segment 1 base; nucleotides outside the gene matches: 16. The CDR3 is 17 residues long. A multiplex PCR was run with 60 Vbeta primers and 13 Jbeta primers. Libraries were prepared by immunoSEQ multiplex PCR; TCRdb keeps only in-frame clonotypes and omits some of them. This table has 95,000 to 150,000 clones, less than 85% appearing once. Input material: PBMCs. The receptor comes from a man younger than 35 in good health and CMV-seropositive. The chain couples TRBV30 to TRBJ1-1; 7 bases are a match to TRBD1. The chain's CDR3 is CAWAERFSRTGNTEAFF. The CDR3 nucleotides are TGTGCCTGGGCAGAAAGGTTCTCCCGGACAGGGAACACTGAAGCTTTCTTT.